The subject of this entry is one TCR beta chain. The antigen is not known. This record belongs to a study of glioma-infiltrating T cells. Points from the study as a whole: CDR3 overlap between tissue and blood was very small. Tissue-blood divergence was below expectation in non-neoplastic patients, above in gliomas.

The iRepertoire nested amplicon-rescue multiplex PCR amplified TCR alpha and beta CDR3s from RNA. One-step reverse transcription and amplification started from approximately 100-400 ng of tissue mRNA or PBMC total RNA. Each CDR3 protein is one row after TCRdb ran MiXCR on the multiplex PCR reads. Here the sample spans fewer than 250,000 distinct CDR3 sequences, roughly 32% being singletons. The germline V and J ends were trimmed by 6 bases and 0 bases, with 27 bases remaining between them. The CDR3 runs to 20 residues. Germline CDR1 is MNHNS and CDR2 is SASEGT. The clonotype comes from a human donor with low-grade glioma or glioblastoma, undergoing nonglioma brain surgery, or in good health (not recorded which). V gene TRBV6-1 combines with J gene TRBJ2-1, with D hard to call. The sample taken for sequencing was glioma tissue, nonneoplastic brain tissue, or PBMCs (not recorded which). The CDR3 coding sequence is TGTGCCAGCAGGGGCTTTAGTGCAGGCGAGATGCGGAGCTCCTACAATGAGCAGTTCTTC. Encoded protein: CASRGFSAGEMRSSYNEQFF.